A selection of T cell receptor beta chains follows, all from one sample in a study of human T cells and chemical hapten exposure. TCRdb itself ran the RACE reads through MiXCR, one entry per CDR3 protein. The sample comprises 360,000 or so distinct CDR3 sequences, about 6.3% of which are singletons, and roughly 5.4% rests with the top ten. The sample in question was whole blood, obtained in connection with sensitization to the hapten diphenylcyclopropenone (DPC). These receptors came from a woman between 18 and 29 years old with alopecia areata. Some clones in this sample may be carry-over from other donors' samples. Each CDR3 is given with its conserved first and last residue. Each record gives: D gene, CDR3 length, J gene, V gene, clone size, CDR3 protein, CDR3 DNA. The D gene is left open where the match is weak. Clone size appears in some rows only: once, few, many, or a class for an expanded clone.

d_gene: -; len: 15; j_gene: TRBJ1-5; v_gene: TRBV20-1; abundance: many; CDR3aa: CSARPASPERQPQHF; CDR3nt: TGCAGTGCTAGACCCGCATCCCCGGAGCGGCAGCCCCAGCATTTT
d_gene: TRBD2; len: 16; j_gene: TRBJ2-1; v_gene: TRBV20-1; abundance: many; CDR3aa: CSAREERGESYNEQFF; CDR3nt: TGCAGTGCCAGAGAGGAGCGGGGGGAAAGTTACAATGAGCAGTTCTTC
d_gene: -; len: 14; j_gene: TRBJ1-2; v_gene: TRBV28; abundance: many; CDR3aa: CASKFEQLNYGYTF; CDR3nt: TGTGCCAGCAAATTTGAACAGCTTAACTATGGCTACACCTTC
d_gene: -; len: 13; j_gene: TRBJ2-5; v_gene: TRBV4-3; abundance: -; CDR3aa: CASSQVPGETQYF; CDR3nt: TGCGCCAGCAGCCAAGTCCCGGGAGAGACCCAGTACTTC
d_gene: -; len: 15; j_gene: TRBJ1-2; v_gene: TRBV5-1; abundance: few; CDR3aa: CASSLVDASNYGYTF; CDR3nt: TGCGCCAGCAGCTTGGTGGACGCCTCTAACTATGGCTACACCTTC
d_gene: -; len: 13; j_gene: TRBJ1-1; v_gene: TRBV3-1; abundance: -; CDR3aa: CASSQEGGTKAFF; CDR3nt: TGTGCCAGCAGCCAAGAAGGGGGGACTAAAGCTTTCTTT
d_gene: TRBD2; len: 16; j_gene: TRBJ2-3; v_gene: TRBV12-3/TRBV12-4; abundance: many; CDR3aa: CASSPLLLAGTDTQYF; CDR3nt: TGTGCCAGCAGCCCGCTTCTACTAGCGGGGACAGATACGCAGTATTTT
d_gene: -; len: 14; j_gene: TRBJ1-6; v_gene: TRBV11-2; abundance: many; CDR3aa: CASSFSSYNSPLHF; CDR3nt: TGTGCCAGCAGCTTTAGCTCCTATAATTCACCCCTCCACTTT
d_gene: -; len: 15; j_gene: TRBJ2-7; v_gene: TRBV7-9; abundance: few; CDR3aa: CASSSNDRSTYEQYF; CDR3nt: TGTGCCAGCAGCTCCAACGACCGAAGTACCTACGAGCAGTACTTC
d_gene: TRBD2; len: 14; j_gene: TRBJ2-5; v_gene: TRBV7-2; abundance: few; CDR3aa: CASSSGTRRETQYF; CDR3nt: TGTGCCAGCAGCTCCGGGACTAGGAGAGAGACCCAGTACTTC
d_gene: -; len: 16; j_gene: TRBJ2-3; v_gene: TRBV6-1; abundance: few; CDR3aa: CASSSRDPQITDTQYF; CDR3nt: TGTGCCAGCAGTTCCCGGGACCCCCAAATCACAGATACGCAGTATTTT
d_gene: -; len: 16; j_gene: TRBJ2-1; v_gene: TRBV7-9; abundance: -; CDR3aa: CASSPRGRGYYNEQFF; CDR3nt: TGTGCCAGCAGCCCCCGGGGGCGGGGGTACTACAATGAGCAGTTCTTC
d_gene: -; len: 16; j_gene: TRBJ2-3; v_gene: TRBV4-1; abundance: few; CDR3aa: CASSQGGLDPADTQYF; CDR3nt: TGCGCCAGCAGCCAGGGGGGGCTAGACCCCGCAGATACGCAGTATTTT
d_gene: TRBD2; len: 16; j_gene: TRBJ2-7; v_gene: TRBV10-3; abundance: -; CDR3aa: CAISEAGTSGGYEQYF; CDR3nt: TGTGCCATCAGTGAAGCCGGGACTAGCGGGGGTTACGAGCAGTACTTC
d_gene: -; len: 14; j_gene: TRBJ2-7; v_gene: TRBV4-2; abundance: few; CDR3aa: CASSQEVGGYEQYF; CDR3nt: TGTGCCAGCAGCCAAGAGGTAGGGGGCTACGAGCAGTACTTC
d_gene: -; len: 13; j_gene: TRBJ1-6; v_gene: TRBV6-1; abundance: many; CDR3aa: CASSITGNSPLHF; CDR3nt: TGTGCCAGCAGTATTACGGGGAATTCACCCCTCCACTTT
d_gene: -; len: 14; j_gene: TRBJ1-3; v_gene: TRBV11-2; abundance: few; CDR3aa: CASSLEWDGNTIYF; CDR3nt: TGTGCCAGCAGCTTAGAGTGGGATGGAAACACCATATATTTT
d_gene: -; len: 16; j_gene: TRBJ1-6; v_gene: TRBV28; abundance: many; CDR3aa: CASSSGRSSYNSPLHF; CDR3nt: TGTGCCAGCAGTTCAGGCAGGAGCTCCTATAATTCACCCCTCCACTTT
d_gene: -; len: 11; j_gene: TRBJ2-1; v_gene: TRBV3-1; abundance: few; CDR3aa: CASSHTGEQFF; CDR3nt: TGTGCCAGCAGCCACACGGGTGAGCAGTTCTTC
d_gene: -; len: 14; j_gene: TRBJ1-2; v_gene: TRBV29-1; abundance: -; CDR3aa: CSVPPDSANYGYTF; CDR3nt: TGCAGCGTTCCTCCGGACAGCGCTAACTATGGCTACACCTTC
d_gene: -; len: 17; j_gene: TRBJ1-4; v_gene: TRBV20-1; abundance: -; CDR3aa: CSARRGLGTQGNEKLFF; CDR3nt: TGCAGTGCTAGACGGGGCCTGGGGACCCAGGGTAATGAAAAACTGTTTTTT
d_gene: -; len: 12; j_gene: TRBJ2-7; v_gene: TRBV7-9; abundance: -; CDR3aa: CASRRELYEQYF; CDR3nt: TGTGCCAGCAGACGAGAGCTCTACGAGCAGTACTTC
d_gene: TRBD2; len: 14; j_gene: TRBJ2-5; v_gene: TRBV28; abundance: -; CDR3aa: CASGPGGGGETQYF; CDR3nt: TGTGCCAGCGGCCCTGGCGGGGGGGGAGAGACCCAGTACTTC
d_gene: -; len: 14; j_gene: TRBJ1-1; v_gene: TRBV7-2; abundance: few; CDR3aa: CASSLQPFDAEAFF; CDR3nt: TGTGCCAGCAGTCTCCAACCCTTCGACGCTGAAGCTTTCTTT
d_gene: TRBD1; len: 14; j_gene: TRBJ1-4; v_gene: TRBV29-1; abundance: -; CDR3aa: CSVEDGTGGEKLFF; CDR3nt: TGCAGCGTTGAAGATGGGACAGGGGGGGAAAAACTGTTTTTT
d_gene: TRBD1; len: 14; j_gene: TRBJ1-6; v_gene: TRBV2; abundance: many; CDR3aa: CASRGQGRNSPLHF; CDR3nt: TGTGCCAGCAGGGGACAGGGGAGGAATTCACCCCTCCACTTT
d_gene: TRBD1; len: 13; j_gene: TRBJ2-4; v_gene: TRBV11-1; abundance: many; CDR3aa: CASSYGQENIQYF; CDR3nt: TGTGCCAGCAGCTACGGACAGGAAAACATTCAGTACTTC
d_gene: -; len: 13; j_gene: TRBJ2-2; v_gene: TRBV28; abundance: many; CDR3aa: CASSLEPTGELFF; CDR3nt: TGTGCCAGCAGTCTAGAACCGACCGGGGAGCTGTTTTTT
d_gene: -; len: 15; j_gene: TRBJ2-6; v_gene: TRBV29-1; abundance: -; CDR3aa: CSVEDRGTGANVLTF; CDR3nt: TGCAGCGTTGAAGATCGGGGCACTGGGGCCAACGTCCTGACTTTC
d_gene: -; len: 17; j_gene: TRBJ1-2; v_gene: TRBV25-1; abundance: -; CDR3aa: CASSGYSGLSANYGYTF; CDR3nt: TGTGCCAGCAGTGGATACTCAGGGCTCTCTGCTAACTATGGCTACACCTTC
d_gene: -; len: 17; j_gene: TRBJ1-2; v_gene: TRBV4-3; abundance: -; CDR3aa: CASSQEIPDSPRNGYTF; CDR3nt: TGCGCCAGCAGCCAAGAAATCCCGGACTCCCCGCGGAATGGCTACACCTTC
d_gene: TRBD1; len: 15; j_gene: TRBJ1-5; v_gene: TRBV6-6; abundance: many; CDR3aa: CASSYKDRANQPQHF; CDR3nt: TGTGCCAGCAGTTACAAGGACAGGGCCAATCAGCCCCAGCATTTT
d_gene: -; len: 13; j_gene: TRBJ2-7; v_gene: TRBV2; abundance: many; CDR3aa: CASSEMIAYEQYF; CDR3nt: TGTGCCAGCAGTGAGATGATTGCCTACGAGCAGTACTTC
d_gene: -; len: 15; j_gene: TRBJ2-3; v_gene: TRBV6-5; abundance: -; CDR3aa: CASTDLSPSTDTQYF; CDR3nt: TGTGCCAGCACGGATCTCTCCCCTAGCACAGATACGCAGTATTTT
d_gene: -; len: 11; j_gene: TRBJ1-1; v_gene: TRBV29-1; abundance: few; CDR3aa: CSVGSDTEAFF; CDR3nt: TGCAGCGTAGGGTCGGACACTGAAGCTTTCTTT
d_gene: -; len: 15; j_gene: TRBJ2-4; v_gene: TRBV20-1; abundance: few; CDR3aa: CSARASGGAKNIQYF; CDR3nt: TGCAGTGCTAGAGCGAGTGGGGGGGCCAAAAACATTCAGTACTTC
d_gene: -; len: 15; j_gene: TRBJ2-5; v_gene: TRBV7-2; abundance: few; CDR3aa: CASSAGAYDQETQYF; CDR3nt: TGTGCCAGCAGCGCGGGGGCTTATGACCAAGAGACCCAGTACTTC
d_gene: -; len: 14; j_gene: TRBJ2-3; v_gene: TRBV5-6; abundance: few; CDR3aa: CASSLVRLGKTQYF; CDR3nt: TGTGCCAGCAGCTTGGTTCGGTTAGGCAAAACGCAGTATTTT
d_gene: -; len: 14; j_gene: TRBJ2-3; v_gene: TRBV4-3; abundance: many; CDR3aa: CASSQEGGPDTQYF; CDR3nt: TGCGCCAGCAGCCAAGAGGGGGGGCCAGATACGCAGTATTTT
d_gene: TRBD1; len: 14; j_gene: TRBJ1-1; v_gene: TRBV6-5; abundance: many; CDR3aa: CASTSTWTGPEAFF; CDR3nt: TGTGCCAGCACTTCAACTTGGACAGGACCTGAAGCTTTCTTT
d_gene: -; len: 13; j_gene: TRBJ1-2; v_gene: TRBV14; abundance: few; CDR3aa: CASSQEDSSGYTF; CDR3nt: TGTGCCAGCAGCCAAGAGGACAGTAGTGGCTACACCTTC
d_gene: TRBD1; len: 14; j_gene: TRBJ1-2; v_gene: TRBV6-2/TRBV6-3; abundance: many; CDR3aa: CASSRTGEIYGYTF; CDR3nt: TGTGCCAGCAGCCGGACAGGGGAAATCTATGGCTACACCTTC
d_gene: TRBD2; len: 20; j_gene: TRBJ2-4; v_gene: TRBV12-3/TRBV12-4; abundance: few; CDR3aa: CASSSLSRLAGGRWKNIQYF; CDR3nt: TGTGCCAGCAGTTCCCTGAGCCGACTAGCGGGGGGCCGATGGAAAAACATTCAGTACTTC
d_gene: TRBD1; len: 13; j_gene: TRBJ2-2; v_gene: TRBV6-2/TRBV6-3; abundance: few; CDR3aa: CASRDRATGELFF; CDR3nt: TGTGCCAGCAGGGACAGGGCCACCGGGGAGCTGTTTTTT
d_gene: TRBD2; len: 15; j_gene: TRBJ2-5; v_gene: TRBV25-1; abundance: many; CDR3aa: CASSEGLAGRAAQYF; CDR3nt: TGTGCCAGCAGTGAAGGACTAGCGGGCAGGGCGGCCCAGTACTTC